This T cell receptor beta chain emerged from a study of CD8+ T cells in alopecia areata. The CDR3 totals 15 residues. From germline, CDR1 is MGHRA and CDR2 YSYEKL. V was pared by 3 bases and J by 3 bases, with 6 bases of the junction left unmatched. Details on this clone: No antigen is known for it.

General study points: Patients shared TCRs less clearly than mice did, possibly for HLA-related reasons.

After isolation, RNA underwent reverse transcription to generate cDNA as the sequencing template. Clones were sequenced by immunoSEQ multiplex PCR, and TCRdb holds only the in-frame ones, with some missing. The sample consists of roughly 250,000 clones, 67% of them appearing once. The TCR originated in a human donor with alopecia areata. The chain uses TRBV4-1 and TRBJ2-3; TRBD1 matches 7 bases. The sample was CD4+ T cells sorted from blood, taken at week 0. CDR3 in DNA: TGCGCCAGCAGCCAGCGACAGGGTATAACAGATACGCAGTATTTT. Amino acid sequence: CASSQRQGITDTQYF.